This T cell receptor (beta chain) was found in a study of blood T cell repertoires in COVID-19. Study details: PBMCs, B-cell-depleted T cells, or T cells were the source of the cDNA or gDNA that made up the material.

Original handling: By means of reference gene primer amplification, nucleated cell counts were estimated. The protocol was immunoSEQ multiplex PCR, while the TCRdb copy is restricted to in-frame clones and leaves out a portion. V and J calls and clone size come straight from that table; D and trimming were deduced from the DNA. This table has about 180,000 clones, roughly 80% appearing once. Germline V gene sequence: CDR1 SGHNT, CDR2 YYREEE (reference sequence). This CDR3 region has 14 residues. V shed 1 base and J shed 2 bases, with 8 bases lying between them. This clone was seen only once. The sample consisted of peripheral blood. This TCR came from a woman between 65 and 79 years old with acute or convalescent COVID-19. This sequence joins TRBV5-4 and TRBJ2-3; D is unclear. For the CDR3, the DNA is TGTGCCAGCAGCTTGTCCAGTTTCACAGATACGCAGTATTTT. Residues: CASSLSSFTDTQYF. The whole variable domain, filled in from reference TRBV5-4 and TRBJ2-3, reads ETGVTQSPTHLIKTRGQQVTLRCSSQSGHNTVSWYQQALGQGPQFIFQYYREEENGRGNFPPRFSGLQFPNYSSELNVNALELDDSALYLCASSLSSFTDTQYFGPGTRLTVL.